This T cell receptor beta chain was captured in a study of cytomegalovirus exposure and HLA in healthy donors. On the study more broadly: From 190 million or so T cells, an earlier analysis saw around 120 million unique TCR beta sequences. Findings and caveats of the study: Later analysis showed most CMV-associated TCR beta chains appearing HLA-restricted. The study designated 164 TCR beta chains cytomegalovirus-associated.

The donors comprised healthy bone marrow donors. The PCR contained 60 Vbeta and 13 Jbeta primers. Sequencing was performed with immunoSEQ multiplex PCR; in TCRdb, only in-frame clones are kept and a portion is missing. This table holds over 150,000 clones, around 80% found once. V was shortened by 1 base and J by 3 bases, with 6 bases between the two germline ends. The CDR3 totals 13 residues. Germline V gives CDR1 SGHDT, CDR2 YYEEEE. On this clone: Its antigen is unidentified.

This sequence joins TRBV5-6 and TRBJ2-3; D ambiguous. The material sequenced was PBMCs. The receptor was isolated from a man aged 30-40 years in good health and CMV-seropositive. In DNA form, the CDR3 reads TGTGCCAGCAGCTTGTTACAAACAGATACGCAGTATTTT. Translating gives CASSLLQTDTQYF.